The T cell receptor beta chain described here comes from a study of blood T cell repertoires in COVID-19 (dated by TCRdb to about 2020). About the full investigation: Samples from collaborators originated in the United States, Italy and Spain and spanned both the acute and convalescent phases of COVID-19. HLA class I and class II types, where available, came from metadata supplied by the sample provider rather than from assay-based typing. Sample metadata almost always included a de-identified subject ID, COVID-19 status, age in years and sex. The material from the prospective study consisted of cDNA or gDNA derived from T cells, B-cell-depleted T cells, or PBMCs. The repertoires were released in a freely available public database intended as a resource for research on the immune response to SARS-CoV-2. Samples came from the ongoing ImmuneRACE study (first 160 participants) plus 1,254 subjects from 6 global collaborators. The dataset comprised deeply sampled blood TCRbeta repertoires from subjects exposed to, actively infected with, or recovered from COVID-19.

In Seattle, one collaborating source enrolled patients while the infection was active and tracked those patients longitudinally over the course of disease. Whole blood was collected in K2EDTA tubes by collaborating institutions according to the institutions' own protocols. For TCRbeta analysis, collaborators shipped samples in one of three forms: frozen whole blood, isolated PBMCs, or DNA extracted from either of those sample types. Trimming removed 2 bases from V and 9 bases from J; the gene matches leave 1 base unexplained. The CDR1 and CDR2 encoded by the germline V gene are SGHDT and YYEEEE. The CDR3 goes from the cysteine to the phenylalanine over 14 residues. Only the CDR3 DNA is retained, 42 bases long and in frame from the first base. The immunoSEQ Assay, a bias-controlled multiplex PCR, was used to amplify TCRbeta CDR3 regions from genomic DNA. As for how the authors treated the data: The number of nucleated cells in each sample was estimated by amplification of reference gene primers within the assay. Sequence reads were collapsed and filtered to measure the absolute abundance of every unique TCRbeta CDR3 rearrangement. For each sample, productive Simpson clonality was calculated as the square root of Simpson's diversity index across productive rearrangements. Here the immuneACCESS table is served through TCRdb, limited to in-frame sequences with V and J called. Missing clones are a known gap in these copies; in checked studies unresolved V genes cover under half, and the rest lacks a known reason. V, J and clone size derive from that table, while D and trimming were established from the DNA sequence. The sample profile shows more than 150,000 clones; more than 80% of them were found once. Roughly an eighth of the sample is taken by the ten largest.

Note on this clone: The target of this receptor is not known. No per-base quality is available; no much larger clone lies one base away.

What the study reported, not specific to this receptor: The quantity of clinical and demographic metadata differed by source and by participant and was supplied without curation.

The sequence joins TRBV5-6 to TRBJ1-6, with 11 junctional bases fitting TRBD1. Material: peripheral blood. This TCR was recovered from a woman older than 75 with COVID-19, enrolled during active disease. Here the CDR3 is given as CASSLGQGASPLHF. The nucleotides read TGTGCCAGCAGCTTAGGACAGGGGGCTTCACCCCTCCACTTT.